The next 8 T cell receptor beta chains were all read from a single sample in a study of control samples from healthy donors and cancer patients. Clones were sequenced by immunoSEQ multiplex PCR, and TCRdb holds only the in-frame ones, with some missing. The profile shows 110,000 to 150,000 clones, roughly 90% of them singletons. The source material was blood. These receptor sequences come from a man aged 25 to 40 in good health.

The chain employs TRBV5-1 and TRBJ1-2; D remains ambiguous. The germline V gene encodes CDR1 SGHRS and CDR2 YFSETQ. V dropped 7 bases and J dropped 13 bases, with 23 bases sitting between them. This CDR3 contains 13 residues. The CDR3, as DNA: TGCGCCAGCTTGGGAGGAAACAGTCTAGTCCGCACCTTC. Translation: CASLGGNSLVRTF.

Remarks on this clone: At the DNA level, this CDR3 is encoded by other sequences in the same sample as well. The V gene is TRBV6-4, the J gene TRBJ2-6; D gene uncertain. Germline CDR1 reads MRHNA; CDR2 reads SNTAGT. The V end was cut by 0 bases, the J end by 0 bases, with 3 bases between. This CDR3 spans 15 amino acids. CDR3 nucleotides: TGTGCCAGCAGTGACTCCAACTCTGGGGCCAACGTCCTGACTTTC. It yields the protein CASSDSNSGANVLTF.

This CDR3 is CASSGETSGSTYEQYF. CDR3 DNA: TGTGCCAGCAGCGGGGAGACTAGCGGGAGCACCTACGAGCAGTACTTC. The chain employs TRBV5-6 and TRBJ2-7, with 12 positions matching TRBD2. The CDR3 sequence is 16 residues long. The germline V gene encodes CDR1 SGHDT and CDR2 YYEEEE. The V and J ends lost 4 bases and 2 bases, in that order; junction bases with no gene match: 7.

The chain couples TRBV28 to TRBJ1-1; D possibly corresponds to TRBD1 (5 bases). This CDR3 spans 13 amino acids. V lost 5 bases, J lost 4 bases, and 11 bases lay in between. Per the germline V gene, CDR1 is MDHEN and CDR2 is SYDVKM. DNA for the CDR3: TGTGCCAGCAGTGTCATGGGGCGCACTGAAGCTTTCTTT. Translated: CASSVMGRTEAFF.

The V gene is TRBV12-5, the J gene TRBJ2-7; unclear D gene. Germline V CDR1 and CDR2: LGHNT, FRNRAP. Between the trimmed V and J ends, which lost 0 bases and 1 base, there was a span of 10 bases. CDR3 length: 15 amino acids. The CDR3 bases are TGTGCTAGTGGTTTGGTAGTAGGGCGTTCCTACGAGCAGTACTTC. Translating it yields CASGLVVGRSYEQYF.

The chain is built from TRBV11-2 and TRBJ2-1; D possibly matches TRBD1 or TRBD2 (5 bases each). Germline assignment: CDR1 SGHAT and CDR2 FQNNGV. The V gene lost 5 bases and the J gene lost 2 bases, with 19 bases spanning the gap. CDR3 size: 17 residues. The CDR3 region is CASSARGVTQTYNEQFF. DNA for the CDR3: TGTGCCAGCAGCGCCCGGGGCGTAACCCAAACCTACAATGAGCAGTTCTTC. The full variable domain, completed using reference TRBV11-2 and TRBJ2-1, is EAGVAQSPRYKIIEKRQSVAFWCNPISGHATLYWYQQILGQGPKLLIQFQNNGVVDDSQLPKDRFSAERLKGVDSTLKIQPAKLEDSAVYLCASSARGVTQTYNEQFFGPGTRLTVL.

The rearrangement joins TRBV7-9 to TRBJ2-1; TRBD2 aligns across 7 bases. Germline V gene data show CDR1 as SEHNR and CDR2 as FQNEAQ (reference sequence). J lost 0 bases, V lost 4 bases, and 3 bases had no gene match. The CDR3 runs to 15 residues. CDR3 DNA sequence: TGTGCCAGCAGCTCCGAGCGGGGCTCCTACAATGAGCAGTTCTTC. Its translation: CASSSERGSYNEQFF. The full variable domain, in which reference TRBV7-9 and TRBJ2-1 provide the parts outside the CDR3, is DTGVSQNPRHKITKRGQNVTFRCDPISEHNRLYWYRQTLGQGPEFLTYFQNEAQLEKSRLLSDRFSAERPKGSFSTLEIQRTEQGDSAMYLCASSSERGSYNEQFFGPGTRLTVL.

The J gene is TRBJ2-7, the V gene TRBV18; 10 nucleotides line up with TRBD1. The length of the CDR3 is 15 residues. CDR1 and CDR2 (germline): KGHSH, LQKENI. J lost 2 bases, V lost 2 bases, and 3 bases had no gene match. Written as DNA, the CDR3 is TGTGCCAGCTCACCAACCGGGACAGGGGCCTACGAGCAGTACTTC. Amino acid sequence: CASSPTGTGAYEQYF.